This T cell receptor beta chain was obtained from a study of T-cell memory formation after mild COVID-19. Study results and caveats: Pre-infection memory contained some responding clones, which suggested that cross-reactive memory had joined. There was a balanced CD4/CD8 profile in clones contracting day 15 to 85, and later expanders leaned CD4+. For contracting clones, CD4+ ones sat mainly in CM and EM, CD8+ in EMRA.

Trimming at V came to 3 bases and at J to 5 bases, leaving 5 bases not matched to a gene. This CDR3 is 14 amino acids long. Each CDR3 protein is one row after TCRdb ran MiXCR on the 5' RACE reads. The sample lists under 250,000 distinct CDR3 sequences; around 26% were seen once. Concerning this clonotype itself: The antigen is undetermined.

The receptor was isolated from an adult woman who had mild COVID-19 (a few samples of this study predate the infection). Cell type and time point are not known. The chain links TRBV12-3 or TRBV12-4 to TRBJ2-5; 8 bases match TRBD2. Sequenced sample: PBMCs or a T cell subset sorted from them (not recorded which). The CDR3 DNA is TGTGCCAGCAGTTTCGGGGGGGCCGCGGAGACCCAGTACTTC. Protein: CASSFGGAAETQYF.